The clone carrying this T cell receptor (beta chain) was seen a few times. Its antigen remains unidentified. The donors, healthy Caucasians from Russia, were aged roughly 6 to 90. PBMCs numbering at least 7 million were isolated per sample. A minimum of 6 micrograms of total RNA was extracted per sample. Together with a sample-barcoded 5' primer, a J-beta primer mix was included in a second PCR lasting about 6 to 11 cycles. TCRdb analysed the 5' RACE reads with MiXCR anew, one entry per CDR3 protein. Of about 800,000 distinct CDR3 sequences listed, over 45% are singletons. This sample is part of a study of blood T cells in healthy people across ages. Overall study results and limits: The study found TCR beta diversity correlated strongly with naive T cell percentage.

The CDR3 totals 12 residues. The V end was cut by 6 bases, the J end by 6 bases, with 13 bases between. Germline-derived CDR1 and CDR2 are SQVTM and ANQGSEA. Sequenced input: blood. This TCR was recovered from a man in his thirties or forties in good health. This rearrangement joins TRBV29-1 to TRBJ2-3; no clear D gene. Written as DNA, the CDR3 is TGCAGCGTCCTCAGTAACGCGGATACGCAGTATTTT. Its protein product is CSVLSNADTQYF.